These T cell receptor beta chains were read from a single sample in a study of regulatory T cells in long-lasting Graves disease. TCRdb used MiXCR to reprocess the multiplex PCR reads, holding one entry per CDR3 protein. Of roughly 450,000 distinct CDR3 sequences listed, around 20% are singletons. Sample: peripheral blood mononuclear cells (PBMCs), taken when the disease was refractory, from a patient treated with antithyroid drugs. The receptors shown here come from a female donor with Graves disease. Each CDR3 is given without its conserved first and last residue. Fields, in order: D gene, V gene, CDR3 protein. The D gene is left open where the match is weak.

D gene: NA
V gene: TRBV20-1
CDR3 protein: SARGLKQGRGTEAF

D gene: NA
V gene: TRBV30
CDR3 protein: AWSGTVRRLVNEKLF

D gene: NA
V gene: TRBV7-9
CDR3 protein: ASSHREGWNAEAF

D gene: TRBD1
V gene: TRBV6-5
CDR3 protein: ASSYSVGQGYTEAF

D gene: NA
V gene: TRBV7-9
CDR3 protein: ASSLSRGIATNEKLF

D gene: NA
V gene: TRBV2
CDR3 protein: ASSENTRTKETQY

D gene: TRBD1
V gene: TRBV27
CDR3 protein: ASRNRQGWNNSPLH

D gene: TRBD1
V gene: TRBV10-3
CDR3 protein: AISPPGTGGYEQY

D gene: TRBD1
V gene: TRBV15
CDR3 protein: ATSTAGTGARETQY

D gene: NA
V gene: TRBV10-3
CDR3 protein: AIRSAGNTGELF

D gene: NA
V gene: TRBV7-9
CDR3 protein: ASSHTSLRLGLF

D gene: NA
V gene: TRBV7-8
CDR3 protein: ASSLVGGLNQPQH

D gene: TRBD2
V gene: TRBV6-1
CDR3 protein: ASSNIGAGRSGRTYEQY

D gene: TRBD2
V gene: TRBV5-1
CDR3 protein: ASSLRTSIDEQY

D gene: TRBD1
V gene: TRBV3-1
CDR3 protein: ASSPRDRGQPQH

D gene: TRBD1
V gene: TRBV6-9
CDR3 protein: ASSSTGTEWEQY

D gene: NA
V gene: TRBV3-1
CDR3 protein: ASSQPSLMTAPEAF

D gene: NA
V gene: TRBV6-2/TRBV6-3
CDR3 protein: ASSISPEAF

D gene: TRBD1
V gene: TRBV6-9
CDR3 protein: ASSYRPTGASGYT

D gene: NA
V gene: TRBV6-2/TRBV6-3
CDR3 protein: ASSYEGRGYT

D gene: NA
V gene: TRBV28
CDR3 protein: ASSPDNSPLH

D gene: NA
V gene: TRBV6-2/TRBV6-3
CDR3 protein: ASSEAWGGGNEQF

D gene: NA
V gene: TRBV28
CDR3 protein: ASSSPGPTYEQY

D gene: NA
V gene: TRBV9
CDR3 protein: ASSVTVRNYEQY

D gene: TRBD2
V gene: TRBV6-2/TRBV6-3
CDR3 protein: ASSYSRGLAGGTEQY

D gene: NA
V gene: TRBV19
CDR3 protein: ASSMAVNTEAF

D gene: NA
V gene: TRBV5-1
CDR3 protein: ASSPEGGRYEQY

D gene: NA
V gene: TRBV5-1
CDR3 protein: ASSLTQGNTEAF

D gene: NA
V gene: TRBV20-1
CDR3 protein: SARVGTSNTEAF

D gene: TRBD2
V gene: TRBV27
CDR3 protein: ASSFGTSGRSYEQY

D gene: NA
V gene: TRBV28
CDR3 protein: AGSLLVGSSTDTQY

D gene: TRBD2
V gene: TRBV3-1
CDR3 protein: ASSQVAGGPRETQY

D gene: NA
V gene: TRBV7-9
CDR3 protein: ASSRSGAGDYSNQPQH

D gene: NA
V gene: TRBV7-8
CDR3 protein: AGSLEGSSYNSPLH

D gene: NA
V gene: TRBV27
CDR3 protein: ASSLYRGRSTEAF

D gene: NA
V gene: TRBV7-6
CDR3 protein: ASSLGAAINQPQH

D gene: NA
V gene: TRBV5-1
CDR3 protein: ASSLFRSQETQY

D gene: NA
V gene: TRBV6-2/TRBV6-3
CDR3 protein: ASSYQHSYEQY

D gene: NA
V gene: TRBV27
CDR3 protein: ASSPQGWIAEAF

D gene: TRBD2
V gene: TRBV12-3/TRBV12-4
CDR3 protein: ASGNSGNRHIQY

D gene: NA
V gene: TRBV20-1
CDR3 protein: SASRVGDTLVETQY

D gene: NA
V gene: TRBV11-2
CDR3 protein: ASSPAGWGNAKNIQY

D gene: NA
V gene: TRBV5-6
CDR3 protein: ASSLEYGNYGYT

D gene: NA
V gene: TRBV10-3
CDR3 protein: AISDEGRNQPQH

D gene: NA
V gene: TRBV5-4
CDR3 protein: ASSLGDFMREQY

D gene: TRBD2
V gene: TRBV12-3/TRBV12-4
CDR3 protein: ASSFTGLAGWNIQY

D gene: NA
V gene: TRBV6-5
CDR3 protein: ASSYSIPGDYGYT

D gene: TRBD2
V gene: TRBV28
CDR3 protein: ASRAEGTSGSYEQF

D gene: TRBD2
V gene: TRBV27
CDR3 protein: ASSPVRAGGYEQY

D gene: NA
V gene: TRBV5-6
CDR3 protein: ASSTGFEETQY